This entry lists 7 T cell receptor beta chains sequenced from one sample in a study of T cell responses to AZD1222 COVID-19 vaccine. This table comes from immunoSEQ multiplex PCR, and its TCRdb copy is limited to in-frame clones, with some not included. The profile shows some 130,000 clones, roughly 90% of them singletons. The sample consisted of peripheral blood, taken on day 0 of AZD1222 vaccination. The receptors shown here come from an adult in good health.

V is TRBV6-4 and J is TRBJ2-2; 10 nucleotides line up with TRBD1. Germline lookup yields CDR1 MRHNA and CDR2 SNTAGT. Trimming took 6 bases from V and 5 from J; bases not matched to a gene: 6. There are 15 residues in the CDR3. The CDR3, as DNA: TGTGCCAGCAGCTCGACAGGGGGCGGAACCGGGGAGCTGTTTTTT. It encodes CASSSTGGGTGELFF.

The J gene is TRBJ1-1, the V gene TRBV27; D is perhaps TRBD1 (5 bases). Germline-derived CDR1 and CDR2 are MNHEY and SMNVEV (reference sequence). Trimming removed 0 bases from V and 5 bases from J, with 10 bases in between. The CDR3 runs to 14 residues. Here the CDR3 reads CASSLSRAGTEAFF. CDR3 DNA: TGTGCCAGCAGTTTATCCAGGGCGGGGACTGAAGCTTTCTTT.

V is TRBV7-2 and J is TRBJ2-6; 12 positions agree with TRBD1. J gave up 3 bases and V 5 bases, and 11 bases lay outside the gene matches. This CDR3 comprises 19 residues. Germline V lookup: CDR1 SGHTA, CDR2 FQGNSA. The CDR3 here is CASSPLGTGGWGGANVLTF. DNA of the CDR3: TGTGCCAGCAGCCCCCTGGGGACAGGGGGCTGGGGTGGGGCCAACGTCCTGACTTTC.

This chain uses TRBV9 with TRBJ2-7; a possible D gene is TRBD1 (6 bases). Between the trimmed V and J ends, which lost 4 bases and 5 bases, there was a span of 19 bases. CDR1 is SGDLS, CDR2 YYNGEE, per germline. This CDR3 is built from 15 residues. CDR3 in amino acids: CASSPGDRRTDEQYF. The CDR3 nucleotides read TGTGCCAGCAGCCCTGGGGATAGGAGGACAGACGAGCAGTACTTC.

CDR3 amino acids: CASSVGGRNSGANVLTF. For the CDR3, the DNA is TGTGCCAGCAGCGTAGGAGGGCGGAACTCTGGGGCCAACGTCCTGACTTTC. J is TRBJ2-6 and V is TRBV9; TRBD2 might be the D (5 bases). V gave up 0 bases and J gave up 0 bases, with 10 bases separating them. In germline, CDR1 is SGDLS, CDR2 YYNGEE. This CDR3 is built from 17 residues.

The chain joins TRBV11-2 to TRBJ1-2; D gene unclear. Trimming cost V 2 bases and J 8 bases, with 15 bases left between them. In germline, CDR1 is SGHAT, CDR2 FQNNGV. The CDR3 loop spans 14 amino acids. This CDR3 is CASSLKHGAVGYTF. The DNA of the CDR3 is TGTGCCAGCAGCTTAAAACACGGTGCGGTCGGCTACACCTTC.

The chain recombines TRBV10-1 with TRBJ2-7, with 9 bases matching TRBD1. The J segment lost 5 bases and the V segment lost 5 bases, leaving 7 bases of the junction unmatched. Germline V lookup: CDR1 WNHNN, CDR2 SYGVQD (reference sequence). The CDR3 spans 14 residues. The CDR3 region has the DNA TGCGCCAGCAGTCCCGGGACAGGGAAGGACGAGCAGTACTTC. It specifies CASSPGTGKDEQYF.